Only one count was recorded for the clone carrying this TCR beta chain. Its cognate antigen is unknown. The record originates from a study of cytomegalovirus exposure and HLA in healthy donors. These donors, healthy bone marrow donors, were studied. In the PCR, 60 Vbeta and 13 Jbeta primers were used. Only in-frame clones appear in the TCRdb table, and some are missing; sequencing was by immunoSEQ multiplex PCR. Of roughly 120,000 clones in the sample, about 73% were seen once. CDR3 length: 12 amino acids. From germline, CDR1 is MNHNY and CDR2 SVGAGI (reference sequence). V lost 6 bases to trimming and J lost 6 bases, with 12 bases between them. Findings and caveats of the study: HLA allele associations emerged for about 16,000 TCR beta sequences in a later analysis, at 0.05 false discovery rate.

The receptor's source is a middle-aged woman in good health and CMV-seropositive. The sequencing input was PBMCs. This chain connects TRBV6-6 to TRBJ2-7, with D possibly TRBD1 on 6 matching bases. As DNA, the CDR3 is TGTGCCAGCAGCCCAGGGGATCGCGAGCAGTACTTC. Residues: CASSPGDREQYF.